This T cell receptor beta chain was retrieved from a study of T cell clones after liver transplantation. Sequenced by immunoSEQ multiplex PCR; TCRdb stores in-frame clones only, minus some. The top ten clones hold more than 2% of a sample with about 75,000 clones, around 84% of them seen once. This CDR3 contains 11 residues. Germline lookup yields CDR1 SGHAT and CDR2 FQNNGV. In regard to this clone: At one boundary the junction diverges from the germline segment, which might be a read error.

The sequence came from a human patient who received a liver transplant. Some T cells may be the graft donor's. Material: CD4+ T cells from blood, obtained 48 months after liver transplant. The chain links TRBV11-2 to TRBJ2-5; no clear D. Written as DNA, the CDR3 is TGTGCCAGCGGCTTAGTAGAGACCCAGTACTTC. Its translation: CASGLVETQYF.